Presented here are 13 T cell receptor beta chains from one specimen sequenced in a study of Graves' ophthalmopathy and Graves' hyperthyroidism. Scientists amplified the TCR beta CDR3 regions from RNA transcripts. First-round RT-PCR with HTBI primers preceded a second-round multiplex PCR. TCRdb ran MiXCR on the multiplex PCR reads and lists one entry per CDR3 protein. The repertoire has roughly 400,000 distinct CDR3 sequences, around 17% of them found once; the top ten carry 1.6%. What was sequenced was peripheral blood. The receptors were sampled from a woman younger than 30 with Graves' ophthalmopathy.

This clonotype was seen at least ten times. The rearrangement uses TRBV20-1 and TRBJ2-2; tentatively, D is TRBD2 (5 bases). The CDR3 sequence is 13 residues long. The V and J ends lost 3 bases and 2 bases respectively, with 7 bases between them. Germline lookup yields CDR1 DFQATT and CDR2 SNEGSKA (reference sequence). The CDR3 sequence: CSASGVNTGELFF. The DNA for the CDR3 is TGCAGTGCTAGCGGGGTTAACACCGGGGAGCTGTTTTTT.

This clonotype was picked up many times. The rearrangement links TRBV19 to TRBJ2-7, with D possibly called TRBD1 or TRBD2 (5 bases each). V was trimmed by 4 bases and J by 2 bases, leaving 21 bases between them. CDR1 is LNHDA, CDR2 SQIVND, per germline (reference sequence). The CDR3 contains 17 residues. The CDR3 DNA is TGTGCCAGTAGTAACCTTCGCAACGCCGGGACCCCCTACGAGCAGTACTTC. Its translation is CASSNLRNAGTPYEQYF.

The sample holds many counts of this clonotype. The chain carries TRBV4-3 and TRBJ1-1; D is uncertain. Trimming removed 0 bases from V and 0 bases from J, with 8 bases in between. This CDR3 has 15 amino acids. The germline CDR1 and CDR2 sequences are LGHNA and YSLEER. The CDR3 DNA is TGCGCCAGCAGCCAAGACATCCTCATGAACACTGAAGCTTTCTTT. Translation gives CASSQDILMNTEAFF.

This rearrangement joins TRBV10-3 to TRBJ2-5; no definite D call. The V and J ends lost 2 bases and 2 bases respectively, with 9 bases between them. The germline CDR1 and CDR2 sequences are ENHRY and SYGVKD. This CDR3 is 14 amino acids long. This chain's CDR3 is CAISEDATQETQYF. DNA of the CDR3: TGTGCCATCAGTGAGGACGCTACTCAAGAGACCCAGTACTTC.

In this sample, this clonotype turned up many times. V gene TRBV9 combines with J gene TRBJ1-1; 7 bases are a match to TRBD1. The germline V gene has CDR1 SGDLS and CDR2 YYNGEE. The CDR3 is 13 residues long. V shed 5 bases, J shed 7 bases, and the junction held 8 bases outside the gene matches. The CDR3 loop reads CASSAGQAYEAFF. In DNA, the CDR3 is TGTGCCAGCAGTGCCGGACAGGCATATGAAGCTTTCTTT. Combining the CDR3 with reference TRBV9 and TRBJ1-1 gives the whole variable domain DSGVTQTPKHLITATGQRVTLRCSPRSGDLSVYWYQQSLDQGLQFLIQYYNGEERAKGNILERFSAQQFPDLHSELNLSSLELGDSALYFCASSAGQAYEAFFGQGTRLTVV.

This clonotype was counted ten times or more. The V call is TRBV6-2 or TRBV6-3, the J call TRBJ2-7, with 8 bases lining up with TRBD1. The V gene's germline CDR1 is MNHEY and CDR2 SVGEGT. V was clipped by 8 bases and J by 2 bases; unmatched bases: 5. The CDR3 spans 13 residues. Written as DNA, the CDR3 is TGTGCCAGCGGTGACAGGGGTACCTACGAGCAGTACTTC. It yields the protein CASGDRGTYEQYF.

This clonotype was observed at least ten times. V is TRBV5-1 and J is TRBJ2-2; TRBD1 matches at 11 bases. V lost 4 bases to trimming and J lost 3 bases; unmatched junction nucleotides: 2. CDR1 is SGHRS and CDR2 is YFSETQ in the germline V gene. This CDR3 comprises 15 residues. CDR3 nucleotides: TGCGCCAGCAGCCAGGGACAGGGGGACACCGGGGAGCTGTTTTTT. Encoded protein: CASSQGQGDTGELFF. Complete variable domain (other parts from reference TRBV5-1 and TRBJ2-2): KAGVTQTPRYLIKTRGQQVTLSCSPISGHRSVSWYQQTPGQGLQFLFEYFSETQRNKGNFPGRFSGRQFSNSRSEMNVSTLELGDSALYLCASSQGQGDTGELFFGEGSRLTVL.

This clonotype was recorded a few times. The chain uses TRBV7-2 and TRBJ1-2; no clear D gene. Germline loops: CDR1 SGHTA, CDR2 FQGNSA. The CDR3 has 15 residues. The V gene lost 2 bases and the J gene lost 4 bases, with 14 bases spanning the gap. The DNA of the CDR3 is TGTGCCAGCAGCTTACCTACCGTATCGTCCTATGGCTACACCTTC. Translating it yields CASSLPTVSSYGYTF.

This clonotype appeared many times. The rearrangement links TRBV20-1 to TRBJ2-7; 7 bases align to TRBD2. The J segment lost 3 bases and the V segment lost 0 bases, leaving 8 bases of the junction unmatched. Germline V gives CDR1 DFQATT, CDR2 SNEGSKA (reference sequence). The CDR3 has 15 residues. The CDR3 region has the DNA TGCAGTGCTAGAGATTTTTTTGCGGGGGTCTACGAGCAGTACTTC. Encoded protein: CSARDFFAGVYEQYF.

The table lists this clonotype with a few counts. J is TRBJ1-6 and V is TRBV6-2 or TRBV6-3; D may be TRBD1 (6 bases). CDR3 length: 15 amino acids. Germline CDR1 and CDR2: MNHEY and SVGEGT. V was cut by 10 bases and J by 0 bases, with 13 bases left in between. CDR3 DNA: TGTGCCACCGGGACACCCAGCTCCTATAATTCACCCCTCCACTTT. This encodes CATGTPSSYNSPLHF.

The chain employs TRBV6-1 and TRBJ2-7; TRBD2 matches at 7 bases. The CDR3 runs to 16 residues. Germline CDR1 reads MNHNS; CDR2 reads SASEGT. V was clipped by 7 bases and J by 3 bases; unmatched bases: 15. The DNA for the CDR3 is TGTGCCAGCACCTCAAACTCCTACCGGGAGGTCTACGAGCAGTACTTC. Encoded protein: CASTSNSYREVYEQYF.

This clonotype was detected many times. The rearrangement links TRBV7-8 to TRBJ2-5; 10 bases align to TRBD2. This CDR3 has 16 amino acids. V was pared by 4 bases and J by 7 bases, with 12 bases of the junction left unmatched. In germline, CDR1 is SGHVS, CDR2 FQNEAQ. The CDR3 region is CASSWPGSGGFGTQYF. CDR3 sequence (DNA): TGTGCCAGCAGCTGGCCGGGTAGCGGGGGGTTTGGGACCCAGTACTTC. Supplemented by reference TRBV7-8 and TRBJ2-5, the full variable domain reads GAGVSQSPRYKVAKRGQDVALRCDPISGHVSLFWYQQALGQGPEFLTYFQNEAQLDKSGLPSDRFFAERPEGSVSTLKIQRTQQEDSAVYLCASSWPGSGGFGTQYFGPGTRLLVL.

V is TRBV28 and J is TRBJ1-5, with 10 positions matching TRBD1. The CDR3 spans 17 residues. J was trimmed by 3 bases and V by 5 bases; bases with no gene match: 10. Looked up from germline, CDR1 is MDHEN and CDR2 is SYDVKM. The CDR3 reads CASSTTGTGVYNQPQHF. As DNA, the CDR3 is TGTGCCAGCAGTACAACCGGGACAGGGGTCTACAATCAGCCCCAGCATTTT. Full variable domain (remainder filled in from reference TRBV28 and TRBJ1-5): DVKVTQSSRYLVKRTGEKVFLECVQDMDHENMFWYRQDPGLGLRLIYFSYDVKMKEKGDIPEGYSVSREKKERFSLILESASTNQTSMYLCASSTTGTGVYNQPQHFGDGTRLSIL.